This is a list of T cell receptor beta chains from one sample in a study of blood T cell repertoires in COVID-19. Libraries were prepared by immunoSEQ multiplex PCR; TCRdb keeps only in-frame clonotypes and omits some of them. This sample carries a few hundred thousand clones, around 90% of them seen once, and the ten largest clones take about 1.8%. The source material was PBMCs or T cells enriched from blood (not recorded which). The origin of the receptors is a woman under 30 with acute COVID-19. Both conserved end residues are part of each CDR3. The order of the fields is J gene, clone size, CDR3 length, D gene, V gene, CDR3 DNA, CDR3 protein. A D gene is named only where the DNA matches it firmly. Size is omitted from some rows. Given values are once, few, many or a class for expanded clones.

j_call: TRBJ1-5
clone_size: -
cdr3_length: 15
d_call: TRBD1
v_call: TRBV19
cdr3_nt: TGTGCCAGTAGTATAGGACAGGGGTTGGGTCAGCCCCAGCATTTT
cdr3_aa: CASSIGQGLGQPQHF

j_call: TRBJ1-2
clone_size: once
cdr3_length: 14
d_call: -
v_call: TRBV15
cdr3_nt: TGTGCCACCAGCAGAGACGACAGCCCCAGTGGCTACACCTTC
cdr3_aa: CATSRDDSPSGYTF

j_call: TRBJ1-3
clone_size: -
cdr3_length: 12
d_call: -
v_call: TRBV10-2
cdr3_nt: TGCGCCAGCCGGGGGGCGGGGAACACCATATATTTT
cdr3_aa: CASRGAGNTIYF

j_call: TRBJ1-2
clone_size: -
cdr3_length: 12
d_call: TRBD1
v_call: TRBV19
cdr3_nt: TGTGTCAGTAGACCGACAGGGGATGGCTACACCTTC
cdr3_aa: CVSRPTGDGYTF

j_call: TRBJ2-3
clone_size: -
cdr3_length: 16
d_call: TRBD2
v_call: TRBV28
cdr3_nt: TGTGCCAGTACCCTTCCAAGCGGGACCAGCACAGATACGCAGTATTTT
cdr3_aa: CASTLPSGTSTDTQYF

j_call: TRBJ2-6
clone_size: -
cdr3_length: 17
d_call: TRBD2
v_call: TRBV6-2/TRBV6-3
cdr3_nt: TGTGCCAGCAGTAGAGCGGGAGGGACCCCTGGGGCCAACGTCCTGACTTTC
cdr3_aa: CASSRAGGTPGANVLTF

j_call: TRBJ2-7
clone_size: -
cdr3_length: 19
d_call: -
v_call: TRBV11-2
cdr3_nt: TGTGCCAGCAGCTTAGTAGGGGGTTTGTCAGGGACAAGCTCCTACGAGCAGTACTTC
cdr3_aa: CASSLVGGLSGTSSYEQYF

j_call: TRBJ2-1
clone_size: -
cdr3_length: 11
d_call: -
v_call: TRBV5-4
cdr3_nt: TGTGCCAGCAGCTTGACTAGCGAGCAGTTCTTC
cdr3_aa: CASSLTSEQFF

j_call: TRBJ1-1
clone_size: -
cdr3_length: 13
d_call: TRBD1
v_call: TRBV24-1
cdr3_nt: TGTGCCACCAGGAGGGACAGGGGGACTGAAGCTTTCTTT
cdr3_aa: CATRRDRGTEAFF

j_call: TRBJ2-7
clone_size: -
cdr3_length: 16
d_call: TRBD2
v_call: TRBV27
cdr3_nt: TGTGCCAGCAGTTCAACCCGGACTAGCGGGATGGGGGAGCAGTACTTC
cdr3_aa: CASSSTRTSGMGEQYF

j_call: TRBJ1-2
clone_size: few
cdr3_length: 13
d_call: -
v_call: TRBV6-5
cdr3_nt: TGTGCCAGCAGTTTAACAGGGTGGAGCGGCTACACCTTC
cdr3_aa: CASSLTGWSGYTF

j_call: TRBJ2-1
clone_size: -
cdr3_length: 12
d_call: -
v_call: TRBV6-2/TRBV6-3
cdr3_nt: TGTGCCAGCAGTTCTACGTACAATGAGCAGTTCTTC
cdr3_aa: CASSSTYNEQFF

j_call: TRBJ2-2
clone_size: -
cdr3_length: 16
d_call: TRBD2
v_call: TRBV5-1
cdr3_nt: TGCGCCAGCAGCCATACCAGCGGGAGGGCGGCGGGGGAGCTGTTTTTT
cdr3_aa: CASSHTSGRAAGELFF

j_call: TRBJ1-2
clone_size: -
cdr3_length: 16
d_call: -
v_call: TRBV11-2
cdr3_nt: TGTGCCAGCAGCTTAGATGGTTTCGCCTCCTCGGGTGGCTACACCTTC
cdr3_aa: CASSLDGFASSGGYTF

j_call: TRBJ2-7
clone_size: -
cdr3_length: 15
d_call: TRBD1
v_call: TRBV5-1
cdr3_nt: TGCGCCAGCAGCCTTGGGCCAGGGGGCTCCTACGAGCAGTACTTC
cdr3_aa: CASSLGPGGSYEQYF

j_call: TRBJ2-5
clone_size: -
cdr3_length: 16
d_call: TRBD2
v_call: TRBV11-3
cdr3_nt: TGTGCCAGCAGCCCTCGGGTAGCGGGAGCTATGGAGACCCAGTACTTC
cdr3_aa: CASSPRVAGAMETQYF

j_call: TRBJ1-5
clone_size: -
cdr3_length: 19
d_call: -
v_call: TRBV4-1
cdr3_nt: TGCGCCAGCAGCGCACAAGCGGTGTATTTTGGACAGTCCAATCAGCCCCAGCATTTT
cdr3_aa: CASSAQAVYFGQSNQPQHF

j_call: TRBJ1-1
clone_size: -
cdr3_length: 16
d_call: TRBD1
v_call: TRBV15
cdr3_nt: TGTGCCACCAGCAGAGAAGCTACAGGGGTTGGGAGTGAAGCTTTCTTT
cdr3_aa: CATSREATGVGSEAFF

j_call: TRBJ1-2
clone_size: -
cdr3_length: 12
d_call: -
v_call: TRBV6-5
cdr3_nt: TGTGCCAGCAGACAGGGCTCCCATGGCTACACCTTC
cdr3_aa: CASRQGSHGYTF

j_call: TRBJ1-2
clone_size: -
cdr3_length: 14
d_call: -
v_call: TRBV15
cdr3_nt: TGTGCCACCAGCAGAGATACCGGTTCCTATGGCTACACCTTC
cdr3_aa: CATSRDTGSYGYTF

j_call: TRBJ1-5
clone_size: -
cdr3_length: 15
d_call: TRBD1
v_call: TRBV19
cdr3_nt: TGTGCCAGCCAAAAACCGGACAGGGATAATCAGCCCCAGCATTTT
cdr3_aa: CASQKPDRDNQPQHF

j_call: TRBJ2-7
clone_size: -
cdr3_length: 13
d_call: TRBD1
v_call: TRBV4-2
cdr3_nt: TGTGCCAGCAGCCAAACAGGGGACTACGAGCAGTACTTC
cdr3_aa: CASSQTGDYEQYF

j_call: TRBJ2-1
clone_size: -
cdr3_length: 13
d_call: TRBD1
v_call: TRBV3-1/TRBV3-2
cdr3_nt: TGTGCCAGCAGCCAATCTCCTTCAGGGGGCCAGTTCTTC
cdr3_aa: CASSQSPSGGQFF

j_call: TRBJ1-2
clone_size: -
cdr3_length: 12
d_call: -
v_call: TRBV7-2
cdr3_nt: TGTGCCAGCAGCTTTCCCGGCTATGGCTACACCTTC
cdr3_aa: CASSFPGYGYTF

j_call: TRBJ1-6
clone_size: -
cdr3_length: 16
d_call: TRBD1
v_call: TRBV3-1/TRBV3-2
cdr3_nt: TGTGCCAGCAGCCAAGGGGTGGGACAGGGGTATTCACCCCTCCACTTT
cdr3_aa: CASSQGVGQGYSPLHF

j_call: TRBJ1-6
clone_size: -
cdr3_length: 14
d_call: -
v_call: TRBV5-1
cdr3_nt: TGCGCCAGCAGCCCCGGGGGTGTATTTTCACCCCTCCACTTT
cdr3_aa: CASSPGGVFSPLHF

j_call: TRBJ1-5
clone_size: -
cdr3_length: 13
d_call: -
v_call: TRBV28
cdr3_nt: TGTGCCAGCAGTCCCGGACAGAATCAGCCCCAGCATTTT
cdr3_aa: CASSPGQNQPQHF

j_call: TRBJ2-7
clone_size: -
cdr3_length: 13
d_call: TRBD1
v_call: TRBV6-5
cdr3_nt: TGTGCCAGCAGTTACGACAGGGGGAACGAGCAGTACTTC
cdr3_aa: CASSYDRGNEQYF

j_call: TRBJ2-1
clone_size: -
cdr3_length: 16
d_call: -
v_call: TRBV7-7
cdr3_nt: TGTGCTAGCAGCCGATTACAGGGACCTCCCATGAATGAGCAGTTCTTC
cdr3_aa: CASSRLQGPPMNEQFF

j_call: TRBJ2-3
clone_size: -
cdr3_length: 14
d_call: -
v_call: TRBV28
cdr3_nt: TGTGCCAGCAGTTTGCCGGGAGATGGAGATACGCAGTATTTT
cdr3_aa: CASSLPGDGDTQYF